These 6 T cell receptor beta chains were sequenced from one sample in a study of shared clonotypes between healthy human individuals. Clones were sequenced by immunoSEQ multiplex PCR, and TCRdb holds only the in-frame ones, with some missing. The sample has some 2 million clones; 85% to 95% are singletons. Sequencing was performed on naive CD4+ T cells sorted from blood. Noted subset: CD45RA+ positively selected. These receptor sequences come from a man aged 18-30 years in good health.

J is TRBJ2-7 and V is TRBV28; D might be TRBD1 or TRBD2, each matching 6 bases. This CDR3 has 13 residues. Germline V lookup: CDR1 MDHEN, CDR2 SYDVKM. Trimming pared 11 bases from V and 6 bases from J, leaving 20 bases between. The CDR3 here is CASRRGAATEQYF. In DNA, the CDR3 is TGTGCCTCGAGGAGGGGGGCTGCCACCGAGCAGTACTTC.

This chain links TRBV18 with TRBJ1-4, with unresolved D. V was cut by 6 bases and J by 8 bases, with 10 bases left in between. The CDR3 totals 12 residues. Germline values: CDR1 KGHSH, CDR2 LQKENI. The CDR3 DNA reads as TGTGCCAGCTCGTTCGTGGGCGAAAAACTGTTTTTT. Translated: CASSFVGEKLFF.

This chain connects TRBV6-1 to TRBJ2-7, with D perhaps matching TRBD2 (5 bases). Germline V gives CDR1 MNHNS, CDR2 SASEGT. Between the trimmed V and J ends, which lost 1 base and 6 bases, there was a span of 13 bases. This CDR3 is built from 14 residues. CDR3 residues: CASSEVGLASEQYF. For the CDR3, the DNA is TGTGCCAGCAGTGAAGTTGGTCTAGCCTCCGAGCAGTACTTC.

J is TRBJ2-1 and V is TRBV10-3; the match to TRBD2 covers 7 bases. V lost 6 bases to trimming and J lost 5 bases; unmatched junction nucleotides: 7. Germline CDR1 ENHRY, CDR2 SYGVKD. CDR3 size: 14 residues. CDR3: CAIRWASGNNEQFF. Here the CDR3 DNA reads TGTGCCATCAGGTGGGCTAGCGGTAACAATGAGCAGTTCTTC.

This clone was recorded once. The chain recombines TRBV10-3 with TRBJ2-2; TRBD1 might be the D (6 bases). The CDR3 covers 14 residues. V was cut by 10 bases and J by 0 bases, with 12 bases left in between. Germline V CDR1 and CDR2: ENHRY, SYGVKD. CDR3 region: CATRDTSNTGELFF. Written as DNA, the CDR3 is TGTGCCACCCGGGACACTTCGAACACCGGGGAGCTGTTTTTT.

The rearrangement uses TRBV12-5 and TRBJ1-6; a possible D gene is TRBD1 (5 bases). Trimming shortened V by 3 bases and J by 4 bases, and 13 bases separated the two germline ends. The CDR3 consists of 16 residues. Germline CDR1 is LGHNT and CDR2 is FRNRAP. CDR3 residues: CASGFGIDSYNSPLHF. Written as DNA, the CDR3 is TGTGCTAGTGGTTTTGGTATCGACAGTTATAATTCACCCCTCCACTTT.